Below, 15 T cell receptor beta chains from the same sample are listed, as sequenced in a study of beta chain features in type 1 diabetes. As every portion of the isolated RNA was reverse transcribed, the sequencing read expressed TCRB transcripts. Profiled with immunoSEQ multiplex PCR; TCRdb holds only in-frame clones, not every one. The table lists about 340,000 clones, 13% of them singletons. Broader study findings: TCRB CDR3 length was moderately but significantly reduced in all four CD4+ subsets of Type 1 diabetes patients.

These receptors' targets are unknown. The material sequenced was naive CD4+ T cells from blood. Receptor source: a woman under 30 with type 1 diabetes.

This clone was counted only a few times. The rearrangement links TRBV7-2 to TRBJ2-6; the D is unclear. Between the trimmed V and J ends, which lost 6 bases and 4 bases, there was a span of 16 bases. In germline, CDR1 is SGHTA, CDR2 FQGNSA. The CDR3 consists of 16 residues. For the CDR3, the DNA is TGTGCCAGCAGATTGGGTCTTGCGGCGGGGGCCAACGTCCTGACTTTC. Translating it yields CASRLGLAAGANVLTF.

The chain couples TRBV28 to TRBJ2-7, with TRBD2 matching over 11 bases. From germline, CDR1 is MDHEN and CDR2 SYDVKM. The J segment lost 3 bases and the V segment lost 5 bases, leaving 6 bases of the junction unmatched. The CDR3 runs to 15 residues. This CDR3 is CASSPRTSGYYEQYF. The CDR3 nucleotides are TGTGCCAGCAGTCCGCGGACTAGCGGGTACTACGAGCAGTACTTC.

The rearrangement links TRBV4-1 to TRBJ1-2; D unresolved. CDR1 is MGHRA and CDR2 is YSYEKL in the germline V gene. CDR3 size: 19 residues. V was pared by 2 bases and J by 7 bases, with 29 bases between. The CDR3 DNA follows: TGCGCCAGCAGCCAAATTGGCCAACTTCGTGGGCACGCTCCTTCTGGCTACACCTTC. Translated: CASSQIGQLRGHAPSGYTF.

The chain uses TRBV7-9 and TRBJ2-1; possibly TRBD2 for D (5 bases). The CDR3 is 15 residues long. The germline V gene has CDR1 SEHNR and CDR2 FQNEAQ (reference sequence). Trimming removed 2 bases at V and 6 bases at J, with 14 bases between. The CDR3 here is CASSLRGTGSNEQFF. DNA for the CDR3: TGTGCCAGCAGCTTACGGGGAACGGGAAGCAATGAGCAGTTCTTC. The full variable domain, with the rest looked up from reference TRBV7-9 and TRBJ2-1, is DTGVSQNPRHKITKRGQNVTFRCDPISEHNRLYWYRQTLGQGPEFLTYFQNEAQLEKSRLLSDRFSAERPKGSFSTLEIQRTEQGDSAMYLCASSLRGTGSNEQFFGPGTRLTVL.

The rearrangement uses TRBV28 and TRBJ1-2, with D perhaps matching TRBD1 (6 bases). Trimming pared 4 bases from V and 1 base from J, leaving 7 bases between. Germline CDR1 MDHEN, CDR2 SYDVKM. This CDR3 contains 13 residues. The CDR3 is CASSSDSNYGYTF. The CDR3 coding sequence is TGTGCCAGCAGTTCGGACAGTAACTATGGCTACACCTTC.

This sequence joins TRBV10-3 and TRBJ2-6; TRBD1 aligns across 7 bases. CDR1 is ENHRY, CDR2 SYGVKD, per germline. The V segment lost 3 bases and the J segment 0 bases; nucleotides outside the gene matches: 11. The CDR3 has 19 amino acids. In DNA, the CDR3 is TGTGCCATCAGTGAAAGAATCGGGACAGCGAGCTCTGGGGCCAACGTCCTGACTTTC. Its protein product is CAISERIGTASSGANVLTF.

The gene calls are TRBV30 and TRBJ1-1; 7 positions match TRBD1. J gave up 4 bases and V 8 bases, and 10 bases lay outside the gene matches. The length of the CDR3 is 13 residues. CDR1 is GTSNPN and CDR2 is SVGIG in the germline V gene (reference sequence). The CDR3 here is CAGGRGSGTEAFF. In DNA, the CDR3 is TGTGCCGGAGGCAGGGGGTCGGGCACTGAAGCTTTCTTT.

This chain uses TRBV5-8 with TRBJ1-2; the D gene is possibly TRBD1 (6 bases). From germline, CDR1 is SGHTS and CDR2 YDEGEE. Trimming took off 2 bases at V and 6 bases at J, with 20 bases between the two ends. This CDR3 contains 16 residues. CDR3 nucleotide sequence: TGTGCCAGCAGCTTAAGGCCGTCCGGCAGGGGTGATGGCTACACCTTC. Amino acid sequence: CASSLRPSGRGDGYTF.

The chain is built from TRBV6-5 and TRBJ2-5; TRBD1 aligns across 8 bases. The V gene end was trimmed by 3 bases and the J gene end by 5 bases; junction bases not matched to a gene: 5. This CDR3 comprises 14 residues. Germline assignment: CDR1 MNHEY and CDR2 SVGAGI. DNA of the CDR3: TGTGCCAGCAGTTATGGGACAGGTCAGGAGACCCAGTACTTC. It encodes CASSYGTGQETQYF.

The chain is built from TRBV30 and TRBJ1-1; TRBD1 matches at 10 bases. J lost 5 bases, V lost 0 bases, and 3 bases had no gene match. Looked up from germline, CDR1 is GTSNPN and CDR2 is SVGIG (reference sequence). CDR3 length: 14 residues. The CDR3 DNA reads as TGTGCCTGGAGTGTGGACAGGGGGTTGACTGAAGCTTTCTTT. It specifies CAWSVDRGLTEAFF.

The rearrangement joins TRBV2 to TRBJ1-2, with TRBD1 identical over 7 bases. Looked up from germline, CDR1 is SNHLY and CDR2 is FYNNEI. The CDR3 spans 14 residues. V was clipped by 8 bases and J by 1 base; unmatched bases: 7. The CDR3 bases are TGTGCCAGCGAACTAGGGGGCGGTAACTATGGCTACACCTTC. Residues: CASELGGGNYGYTF.

The gene calls are TRBV16 and TRBJ1-5; D gene uncertain. CDR3 length: 16 amino acids. CDR1 is KGHSY, CDR2 FQNENV, per germline. V lost 2 bases, J lost 8 bases, and 19 bases lay in between. CDR3 sequence reads: CASSQVEGAIEKPQHF. DNA for the CDR3: TGTGCCAGCAGCCAAGTCGAAGGAGCCATAGAGAAGCCCCAGCATTTT.

This clone has a handful of counts. The chain is built from TRBV9 and TRBJ2-1, with 10 bases matching TRBD2. Trimming at V came to 0 bases and at J to 7 bases, leaving 7 bases not matched to a gene. The CDR3 contains 16 residues. The V gene's germline CDR1 is SGDLS and CDR2 YYNGEE. CDR3 sequence: CASSVVSSGRRNEQFF. The CDR3 DNA reads TGTGCCAGCAGCGTAGTGAGTAGCGGGAGGAGGAATGAGCAGTTCTTC.

This clone appeared a few times. CDR3 sequence reads: CASSPSGSGRYEQYV. The DNA for the CDR3 is TGTGCCAGCAGCCCATCCGGTAGCGGGAGGTACGAGCAGTACGTC. The rearrangement links TRBV5-4 to TRBJ2-7, with 10 bases matching TRBD2. The CDR3 totals 15 residues. Looked up from germline, CDR1 is SGHNT and CDR2 is YYREEE (reference sequence). Unmatched junction bases numbered 8, after V lost 4 bases and J lost 4 bases.

This clone came up a few times. This chain links TRBV30 with TRBJ2-1, with D possibly being TRBD2 (6 bases). Trimming removed 1 base at V and 4 bases at J, with 14 bases between. The CDR3 covers 15 residues. Germline V gives CDR1 GTSNPN, CDR2 SVGIG (reference sequence). The CDR3 DNA sequence: TGTGCCTGGAGTGAACGGGCGGGGAAGTACAATGAGCAGTTCTTC. Translating it yields CAWSERAGKYNEQFF.